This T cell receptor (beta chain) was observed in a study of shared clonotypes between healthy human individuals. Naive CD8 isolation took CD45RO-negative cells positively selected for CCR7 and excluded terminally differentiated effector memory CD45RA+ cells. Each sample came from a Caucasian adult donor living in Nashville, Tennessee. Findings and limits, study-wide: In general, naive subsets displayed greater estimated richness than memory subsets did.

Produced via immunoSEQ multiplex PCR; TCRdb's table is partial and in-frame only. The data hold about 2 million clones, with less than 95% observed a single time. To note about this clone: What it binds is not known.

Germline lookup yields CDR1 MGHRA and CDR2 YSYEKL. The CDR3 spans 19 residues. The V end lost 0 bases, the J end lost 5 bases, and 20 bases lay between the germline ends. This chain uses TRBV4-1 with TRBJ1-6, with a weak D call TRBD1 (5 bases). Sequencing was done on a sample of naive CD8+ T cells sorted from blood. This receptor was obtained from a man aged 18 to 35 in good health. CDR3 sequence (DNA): TGCGCCAGCAGCCAAGAATTAGGCTCTCTGTTGGGGGATAATTCACCCCTCCACTTT. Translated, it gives CASSQELGSLLGDNSPLHF.